Below, one T cell receptor (beta chain) is given with its context. TCR beta chains were sequenced at survey level with immunoSEQ. The data were produced by immunoSEQ multiplex PCR, yet TCRdb's version contains in-frame clones alone and is incomplete. Among about 68,000 clones listed, 80% to 95% were seen once. Between the trimmed V and J ends, which lost 1 base and 9 bases, there was a span of 17 bases. CDR3 length: 15 residues. Germline lookup yields CDR1 LGHNA and CDR2 YNFKEQ. The sequence was collected from a man aged 40-55 years with rheumatoid arthritis. The sequenced sample consisted of PBMCs. The rearrangement links TRBV4-2 to TRBJ2-3, with a weak D call TRBD2 (6 bases). CDR3 region: CASSQGAGFGGTQYF. CDR3 in DNA: TGTGCCAGCAGCCAAGGGGCGGGGTTTGGGGGGACGCAGTATTTT.